The clone carrying this TCR beta chain was found a few times. Its matching antigen is unknown. This entry belongs to a study of shared clonotypes between healthy human individuals. General observations from the study: Clonotype sharing across four donors was observed for 4% to 5.5% of naive CD4 clonotypes. Against clonotypes common to all four donors, non-shared ones had lower generation probabilities.

The J segment lost 5 bases and the V segment lost 3 bases, leaving 15 bases of the junction unmatched. CDR1 and CDR2 from the germline V gene are KGHSH and LQKENI. This CDR3 spans 19 amino acids. Running of the assay took place at deep level. Each cell subset's genomic DNA was divided evenly among several immunoSEQ plates. Some clones are missing from TCRdb's copy, which holds only in-frame ones; the method was immunoSEQ multiplex PCR. The repertoire holds 150,000 to 200,000 clones, with approximately 61% as singletons. The rearrangement links TRBV18 to TRBJ2-5; 13 nucleotides match TRBD2. Input material: memory CD4+ T cells sorted from blood. Subset of the sample: CD45RA-negative fraction. The origin of this receptor is a man between 25 and 39 years old in good health. In DNA, the CDR3 is TGTGCCAGCTCACCCCGGGGGCTGAGTGGGACTAGCGGGGCGGAGACCCAGTACTTC. Translation gives CASSPRGLSGTSGAETQYF.